This T cell receptor (beta chain) was sequenced for a study of CD8 T cells in ankylosing spondylitis (dated by TCRdb to about 2017). A note on the overall study: The study set out to find disease-linked TCR variants by profiling T cell receptor beta repertoires in ankylosing spondylitis patients and healthy donors. The full study cohort was made up of 25 to 30 ankylosing spondylitis patients and over 90 healthy donors. Peripheral blood samples were taken, and synovial fluid was additionally collected from ankylosing spondylitis patients. The paper's findings and limits, for the study overall: A CD8+ phenotype was shown by the disease-linked clones, which were found at relatively low frequencies in peripheral blood. Some motif variants had previously been reported in the synovial fluid and blood of reactive arthritis patients, which suggests shared mechanisms of disease initiation. A TCR beta motif made up of several highly homologous amino acid variants appeared to be characteristic of blood from ankylosing spondylitis patients. Significant enrichment of the disease-linked clones was reported in matched synovial fluid samples from ankylosing spondylitis patients.

Sequencing instrument: Illumina HiSeq 2500. TCR beta libraries were prepared by quantitative 5'-RACE with molecular barcodes. Processing in the source paper ran as follows. A new computational method, built on a probabilistic model of VDJ rearrangement, was used to identify disease-linked TCR variants. TCRdb passed the public sequencing reads through fastp at Q25 and MiXCR, retaining productive beta sequences. Records with the same CDR3 protein are collapsed into one entry carrying the most frequent genes and DNA. The V and J calls come from TCRdb's annotation, not from the publication. For this sample there are roughly 490,000 distinct CDR3 sequences; less than 6% appear just once. The ten largest clones add up to 3.5% of the sample. This clonotype has only one observation. What this receptor recognizes is not known. No base quality values were provided; no much bigger clone lies one nucleotide off. One read alone provides weak support.

The CDR3 covers 12 residues, taking in both the cysteine and the phenylalanine. Only CDR3 DNA remains: 36 bases, in frame from the first base. V and J lose 3 bases and 12 bases, and a span of 12 bases separates them. Per the germline V gene, SNHLY is the CDR1 and FYNNEI is the CDR2. The source of this sequence is a male donor with ankylosing spondylitis. The specimen was blood, either unsorted or a sorted T cell fraction (not recorded which). The sequence links TRBV2 to TRBJ2-1; the D gene lacks a confident call. The CDR3: CASSDLGSGQFF. The base sequence is TGTGCCAGCAGTGATCTGGGCAGTGGGCAGTTCTTC.